This T cell receptor beta chain appears in the sequencing data of a study of blood T cells in healthy people across ages. The overall study: Per every two T cells, about one barcoded beta molecule was captured by template switching. General study points: There were more naive CD4+ cells and higher diversity in long-lived donors than in aged donors.

Sample donors were healthy Caucasian individuals that came from Russia, aged roughly 6 to 95. Concerning this clonotype itself: Its antigen is not known. The junction departs from the called germline gene at one end, perhaps through a read error.

Sample-barcoded 5' priming and a J-beta primer mix drove a second PCR of about 6 to 12 cycles. All samples yielded 3 million or more CDR3-containing paired-end reads. A single record per CDR3 protein comes from TCRdb applying MiXCR to the 5' RACE reads. The table shows about 970,000 distinct CDR3 sequences, with around 54% occurring only once. The germline V gene has CDR1 MGHRA and CDR2 YSYEKL. The CDR3 consists of 15 residues. Sequenced input: blood. The chain links TRBV4-1 to TRBJ1-2; D unresolved. The sequence was obtained from a woman aged 55 to 70 in good health. The CDR3 nucleotides are TGCGCCAGCAGCCCCCTGATCCTAGGCGACTATGGCCACACCTTC. As protein: CASSPLILGDYGHTF.